Shown below are 3 T cell receptor beta chains from a single sample sequenced in a study of T cell responses to AZD1222 COVID-19 vaccine (dated by TCRdb to about 2021). Library method: the immunoSEQ multiplex PCR assay. The table was pulled from immuneACCESS by TCRdb, which kept in-frame rearrangements only. Such tables lose some clones; where checked, under half of the loss comes from unresolved V genes, and the rest has no known cause. Here the sample has 140,000 or so clones; 91% occur a single time. Clones ranked in the top ten supply roughly 7.1% of the sample. In the paper's terms, the time point label means: about 28 days (+/-7) after the second vaccine dose. This specimen's treatment or condition label, interpreted: meningococcal conjugate vaccine given as trial control. This sample comprised peripheral blood, obtained 28 days after the second dose of the MenACWY control vaccine. Receptors were obtained from an adult who received the MenACWY meningococcal vaccine as a control.

This chain joins TRBV29-1 and TRBJ1-2; TRBD1 matches 8 bases. J lost 3 bases, V lost 6 bases, and 9 bases had no gene match. CDR1 and CDR2 (germline): SQVTM, ANQGSEA. CDR3 length: 14 amino acids. Here the CDR3 DNA reads TGCAGCGTCCTACTCGACAGGGGCTACTATGGCTACACCTTC. The encoded protein is CSVLLDRGYYGYTF.

The V and J genes are TRBV19 and TRBJ2-4, with D maybe TRBD2 (7 bases). From germline, CDR1 is LNHDA and CDR2 SQIVND (reference sequence). There are 15 residues in the CDR3. V was trimmed by 1 base and J by 7 bases, leaving 14 bases between them. In nucleotides, the CDR3 is TGTGCCAGTAGTATAGCGGGGGGCGTTATCAACATTCAGTACTTC. As protein: CASSIAGGVINIQYF. Combining the CDR3 with reference TRBV19 and TRBJ2-4 gives the whole variable domain DGGITQSPKYLFRKEGQNVTLSCEQNLNHDAMYWYRQDPGQGLRLIYYSQIVNDFQKGDIAEGYSVSREKKESFPLTVTSAQKNPTAFYLCASSIAGGVINIQYFGAGTRLSVL.

This clone has only one observation. The CDR3 loop is CASSQDRAGNTIYF. The CDR3 DNA reads TGTGCCAGCAGCCAAGACAGGGCCGGAAACACCATATATTTT. V gene TRBV27 combines with J gene TRBJ1-3; 7 bases align to TRBD1. Germline assignment: CDR1 MNHEY and CDR2 SMNVEV (reference sequence). With 6 bases clipped from V and 4 bases from J, the junction kept 6 bases outside the gene matches. The CDR3 runs 14 residues.